The entry that follows covers one T cell receptor beta chain sequence. Its antigen is as yet unknown. This record comes from a study of radiation and T cells in renal cell carcinoma. In the study overall: Nephrectomy followed 15 Gy stereotactic body radiation by 4 weeks.

General study findings and limits: Top tumor clonotypes rose in blood 2 weeks post-radiation, then contracted.

Sequenced by immunoSEQ multiplex PCR; TCRdb stores in-frame clones only, minus some. This table holds fewer than 30,000 clones, over 75% found once. In germline, CDR1 is SNHLY, CDR2 FYNNEI. The length of the CDR3 is 15 residues. Trimming cost V 5 bases and J 7 bases, with 20 bases left between them. Time point meaning: blood 2 weeks post-SBRT. Treatment noted: 15 Gy SBRT to primary tumor, nephrectomy 4 weeks later. Material: blood, obtained from a patient whose treatment included radiotherapy and nephrectomy. This chain links TRBV2 with TRBJ2-5; TRBD2 is a possible D gene (6 bases). The TCR sequence derives from a man aged 55 to 70 with renal cell carcinoma. The CDR3 spells CASSPSSSAPGTQYF. For the CDR3, the DNA is TGTGCCAGCAGTCCGTCCTCTAGCGCCCCGGGGACCCAGTACTTC.